This is a list of T cell receptor beta chains from one sample in a study of T cell responses to AZD1222 COVID-19 vaccine. Profiled with immunoSEQ multiplex PCR; TCRdb holds only in-frame clones, not every one. The sample yields 100,000 to 130,000 clones, about 90% seen once. The source material was peripheral blood, sampled 28 days after the second AZD1222 dose. Source of these receptors: an adult who received the AZD1222 COVID-19 vaccine. Each CDR3 is given with its conserved first and last residue. Fields, in order: V gene, clone size, J gene, D gene, CDR3 DNA, CDR3 protein. D genes are given only for firm matches. Part of the rows lack a size; the others show once, few, many or a class for expanded clones.

v_call: TRBV28; clone_size: .; j_call: TRBJ1-5; d_call: TRBD1; cdr3_nt: TGTGCCAGCAGCCCAGGGACAGACAATCAGCCCCAGCATTTT; cdr3_aa: CASSPGTDNQPQHF
v_call: TRBV5-8; clone_size: few; j_call: TRBJ1-1; d_call: .; cdr3_nt: TGTGCCAGCAAACCAGGGCCAGGGCGTGGCACTGAAGCTTTCTTT; cdr3_aa: CASKPGPGRGTEAFF
v_call: TRBV11-2; clone_size: few; j_call: TRBJ1-2; d_call: .; cdr3_nt: TGTGCCAGCAGCCCGGGCGTCTATGGCTACACCTTC; cdr3_aa: CASSPGVYGYTF
v_call: TRBV14; clone_size: .; j_call: TRBJ1-4; d_call: .; cdr3_nt: TGTGCCAGCAGCCAAGGGGGTTCGTTTGGTGAAAAACTGTTTTTT; cdr3_aa: CASSQGGSFGEKLFF
v_call: TRBV2; clone_size: once; j_call: TRBJ2-7; d_call: TRBD1; cdr3_nt: TGTGCCAGCCTAAGAGACAGGGGAAAAGACGAGCAGTACTTC; cdr3_aa: CASLRDRGKDEQYF
v_call: TRBV4-1; clone_size: .; j_call: TRBJ2-3; d_call: TRBD2; cdr3_nt: TGCGCCAGCAGCCAAGAAGGGACTAGCGGGGTTGATACGCAGTATTTT; cdr3_aa: CASSQEGTSGVDTQYF
v_call: TRBV28; clone_size: .; j_call: TRBJ2-4; d_call: TRBD2; cdr3_nt: TGTGCCAGCAGACCCTCGGGACTAGCGGGGTTAGCCAAAAACATTCAGTACTTC; cdr3_aa: CASRPSGLAGLAKNIQYF
v_call: TRBV4-2; clone_size: .; j_call: TRBJ1-1; d_call: .; cdr3_nt: TGTGCCAGCAGCCAAGATGGCGGGAACACTGAAGCTTTCTTT; cdr3_aa: CASSQDGGNTEAFF
v_call: TRBV7-2; clone_size: few; j_call: TRBJ1-1; d_call: .; cdr3_nt: TGTGCCAGCAGCCCTCCCGGGACACGAAACACTGAAGCTTTCTTT; cdr3_aa: CASSPPGTRNTEAFF
v_call: TRBV3-1/TRBV3-2; clone_size: .; j_call: TRBJ2-1; d_call: TRBD2; cdr3_nt: TGTGCCAGCAGCCAACCAGCGGGGAATGAGCAGTTCTTC; cdr3_aa: CASSQPAGNEQFF
v_call: TRBV2; clone_size: once; j_call: TRBJ1-6; d_call: TRBD1; cdr3_nt: TGTGCCAGCAGGAGGGACAGCTCCTATAATTCACCCCTCCACTTT; cdr3_aa: CASRRDSSYNSPLHF
v_call: TRBV11-2; clone_size: .; j_call: TRBJ2-1; d_call: .; cdr3_nt: TGTGCCAGCAGCTCTAGACCAGGGGAGCGGAGTACAAGAGAGCAGTTCTTC; cdr3_aa: CASSSRPGERSTREQFF
v_call: TRBV7-9; clone_size: few; j_call: TRBJ2-3; d_call: .; cdr3_nt: TGTGCCAGCAGCTTTTATCCCACAGATACGCAGTATTTT; cdr3_aa: CASSFYPTDTQYF
v_call: TRBV10-2; clone_size: .; j_call: TRBJ2-7; d_call: .; cdr3_nt: TGCGCCAGCCATGAGGGCGACAGTTACGAGCAGTACTTC; cdr3_aa: CASHEGDSYEQYF
v_call: TRBV18; clone_size: once; j_call: TRBJ2-1; d_call: .; cdr3_nt: TGTGCCAGCTCACCAGGGCGAGGGGTTGAGCAGTTCTTC; cdr3_aa: CASSPGRGVEQFF
v_call: TRBV27; clone_size: .; j_call: TRBJ1-2; d_call: .; cdr3_nt: TGTGCCAGCAGTTTTTCCCCTGGGAAGTACACCTTC; cdr3_aa: CASSFSPGKYTF
v_call: TRBV27; clone_size: .; j_call: TRBJ2-7; d_call: TRBD1; cdr3_nt: TGTGCCAGCAGTCCGCGGACAGGGGAAAACTACGAGCAGTACTTC; cdr3_aa: CASSPRTGENYEQYF
v_call: TRBV20-1; clone_size: .; j_call: TRBJ1-2; d_call: TRBD1; cdr3_nt: TGCAGTGCTAGTAATCAGGGGGCCGGTGGCTACACCTTC; cdr3_aa: CSASNQGAGGYTF
v_call: TRBV7-8; clone_size: .; j_call: TRBJ2-7; d_call: .; cdr3_nt: TGTGCCAGCAGGGGTCCCGGGGTTAGTCGTGAGGAGCAGTACTTC; cdr3_aa: CASRGPGVSREEQYF
v_call: TRBV11-2; clone_size: .; j_call: TRBJ1-5; d_call: TRBD1; cdr3_nt: TGTGCCAGCAGCCCTGGGACAGGCCCAGGGCAGCCCCAGCATTTT; cdr3_aa: CASSPGTGPGQPQHF
v_call: TRBV6-4; clone_size: .; j_call: TRBJ2-1; d_call: .; cdr3_nt: TGTGCCAGCAGTGGTGGACTTGGGATTGAGCAGTTCTTC; cdr3_aa: CASSGGLGIEQFF
v_call: TRBV6-2/TRBV6-3; clone_size: .; j_call: TRBJ2-3; d_call: .; cdr3_nt: TGTGCCAGCAGTTACCGGGGCACAGATACGCAGTATTTT; cdr3_aa: CASSYRGTDTQYF
v_call: TRBV5-5; clone_size: few; j_call: TRBJ1-6; d_call: TRBD1; cdr3_nt: TGTGCCAGCAGTCATCCCGGGACAGGGGAAAATTCACCCCTCCACTTT; cdr3_aa: CASSHPGTGENSPLHF
v_call: TRBV7-9; clone_size: .; j_call: TRBJ1-5; d_call: .; cdr3_nt: TGTGCCAGCAGCCTTGGGTCAGGTGATCAGCCCCAGCATTTT; cdr3_aa: CASSLGSGDQPQHF
v_call: TRBV15; clone_size: .; j_call: TRBJ2-1; d_call: .; cdr3_nt: TGTGCCACCAGACAGAGAGGGGAGGACAATGAGCAGTTCTTC; cdr3_aa: CATRQRGEDNEQFF
v_call: TRBV5-6; clone_size: .; j_call: TRBJ2-6; d_call: .; cdr3_nt: TGTGCCAGCAGCTTGCAGGGCCCTGGGGCCAACGTCCTGACTTTC; cdr3_aa: CASSLQGPGANVLTF
v_call: TRBV5-4; clone_size: .; j_call: TRBJ1-4; d_call: .; cdr3_nt: TGTGCCAGCAGCTTCGATGGGTCGGGGCTTGAAAAACTGTTTTTT; cdr3_aa: CASSFDGSGLEKLFF
v_call: TRBV11-3; clone_size: .; j_call: TRBJ1-1; d_call: .; cdr3_nt: TGTGCCAGCAGCTTAGCCAGGAACACTGAAGCTTTCTTT; cdr3_aa: CASSLARNTEAFF
v_call: TRBV3-1/TRBV3-2; clone_size: .; j_call: TRBJ1-2; d_call: .; cdr3_nt: TGTGCCAGCAGCCAAGGGGGGACGGATGGCTACACCTTC; cdr3_aa: CASSQGGTDGYTF
v_call: TRBV7-3; clone_size: .; j_call: TRBJ2-1; d_call: TRBD2; cdr3_nt: TGTGCCAGCAGCTCCACAGGGACTAGCGGGGGGCGAGGAGAGCAGTTCTTC; cdr3_aa: CASSSTGTSGGRGEQFF
v_call: TRBV7-2; clone_size: .; j_call: TRBJ2-7; d_call: .; cdr3_nt: TGTGCCAGCAGCTCCTTGGCCGGACCCTATACCGCATACGAGCAGTACTTC; cdr3_aa: CASSSLAGPYTAYEQYF
v_call: TRBV7-2; clone_size: .; j_call: TRBJ2-7; d_call: .; cdr3_nt: TGTGCCAGCAGCCCTCAAGGAGGAACCTACGAGCAGTACTTC; cdr3_aa: CASSPQGGTYEQYF
v_call: TRBV18; clone_size: .; j_call: TRBJ2-7; d_call: TRBD1; cdr3_nt: TGTGCCAGCTCGTTCGACAGGGACGAGCAGTACTTC; cdr3_aa: CASSFDRDEQYF
v_call: TRBV6-5; clone_size: .; j_call: TRBJ1-6; d_call: TRBD1; cdr3_nt: TGTGCCAGTTTTTATGACAGGGGGCTTGATTCACCCCTCCACTTT; cdr3_aa: CASFYDRGLDSPLHF
v_call: TRBV28; clone_size: .; j_call: TRBJ1-6; d_call: .; cdr3_nt: TGTGCCAGCAGTTTCGCCAGGAGGGGCCGCAATTCACCCCTCCACTTT; cdr3_aa: CASSFARRGRNSPLHF
v_call: TRBV6-6; clone_size: .; j_call: TRBJ1-6; d_call: TRBD1; cdr3_nt: TGTGCCAGCAGTTTCCCGACAGGGAATTCACCCCTCCACTTT; cdr3_aa: CASSFPTGNSPLHF
v_call: TRBV4-1; clone_size: .; j_call: TRBJ1-4; d_call: .; cdr3_nt: TGCGCCAGCAGCTCCCGGAGTGCAACTAATGAAAAACTGTTTTTT; cdr3_aa: CASSSRSATNEKLFF
v_call: TRBV5-1; clone_size: .; j_call: TRBJ1-2; d_call: .; cdr3_nt: TGCGCCAGCAGCTCTAGATTGTTGTTGGAGGCGCAGGTAGACTATGGCTACACCTTC; cdr3_aa: CASSSRLLLEAQVDYGYTF
v_call: TRBV2; clone_size: .; j_call: TRBJ1-2; d_call: .; cdr3_nt: TGTGCCAGCAGTGGCGGACAGTCTAACTATGGCTACACCTTC; cdr3_aa: CASSGGQSNYGYTF
v_call: TRBV28; clone_size: .; j_call: TRBJ1-2; d_call: .; cdr3_nt: TGTGCCAGCAGAGCTTTGGAGGGGTATGGCTACACCTTC; cdr3_aa: CASRALEGYGYTF
v_call: TRBV6-2/TRBV6-3; clone_size: .; j_call: TRBJ1-5; d_call: TRBD1; cdr3_nt: TGTGCCAGCAGCTTCGACAGGGATAACAATCAGCCCCAGCATTTT; cdr3_aa: CASSFDRDNNQPQHF
v_call: TRBV9; clone_size: .; j_call: TRBJ2-5; d_call: .; cdr3_nt: TGTGCCAGCAGCGTTAGGGGGATCCAAGAGACCCAGTACTTC; cdr3_aa: CASSVRGIQETQYF
v_call: TRBV4-2; clone_size: once; j_call: TRBJ1-1; d_call: .; cdr3_nt: TGTGCCAGCAGCCAACTACAGGGAGGGAACACTGAAGCTTTCTTT; cdr3_aa: CASSQLQGGNTEAFF
v_call: TRBV7-2; clone_size: .; j_call: TRBJ2-5; d_call: .; cdr3_nt: TGTGCCAGCAGCTTAGGATGGGGGGGCGCGTTTTCCCAAGAGACCCAGTACTTC; cdr3_aa: CASSLGWGGAFSQETQYF
v_call: TRBV24-1; clone_size: .; j_call: TRBJ1-2; d_call: TRBD1; cdr3_nt: TGTGCCACCAGTGATCTCGACAGGGCCTATGGCTACACCTTC; cdr3_aa: CATSDLDRAYGYTF
v_call: TRBV2; clone_size: .; j_call: TRBJ2-1; d_call: .; cdr3_nt: TGTGCCAGCAGTGAAATGGCGGGGAGCTACAATGAGCAGTTCTTC; cdr3_aa: CASSEMAGSYNEQFF
v_call: TRBV2; clone_size: .; j_call: TRBJ2-1; d_call: .; cdr3_nt: TGTGCCACGGGAGGGACAGGTCCCTACAATGAGCAGTTCTTC; cdr3_aa: CATGGTGPYNEQFF
v_call: TRBV9; clone_size: once; j_call: TRBJ2-5; d_call: .; cdr3_nt: TGTGCCAGCAGCAATAATTGGGGTTTAGAGACCCAGTACTTC; cdr3_aa: CASSNNWGLETQYF
v_call: TRBV7-9; clone_size: few; j_call: TRBJ2-7; d_call: TRBD2; cdr3_nt: TGTGCCAGCAGCTCGGTTAGCGGGGGCTACGAGCAGTACTTC; cdr3_aa: CASSSVSGGYEQYF
v_call: TRBV5-1; clone_size: .; j_call: TRBJ2-3; d_call: TRBD2; cdr3_nt: TGCGCCAGCAGCTTGGATGGCGGGGGGGTAGATACGCAGTATTTT; cdr3_aa: CASSLDGGGVDTQYF
v_call: TRBV5-4; clone_size: .; j_call: TRBJ1-2; d_call: TRBD1; cdr3_nt: TGTGCCAGCACCGGTACTGGGGGACAGGGGGCTAACTATGGCTACACCTTC; cdr3_aa: CASTGTGGQGANYGYTF
v_call: TRBV28; clone_size: .; j_call: TRBJ1-5; d_call: .; cdr3_nt: TGTGCCAGCAGTTCAGGAAGTAATCAGCCCCAGCATTTT; cdr3_aa: CASSSGSNQPQHF
v_call: TRBV29-1; clone_size: .; j_call: TRBJ2-5; d_call: .; cdr3_nt: TGCAGCGCGGGATTCGAACAAGAGACCCAGTACTTC; cdr3_aa: CSAGFEQETQYF
v_call: TRBV24-1; clone_size: few; j_call: TRBJ2-3; d_call: .; cdr3_nt: TGTGCCACCAGTCGGGCGGGGCCTAGCACAGATACGCAGTATTTT; cdr3_aa: CATSRAGPSTDTQYF
v_call: TRBV7-8; clone_size: .; j_call: TRBJ2-4; d_call: .; cdr3_nt: TGTGCCAGCAGCTTCTCTGCCCTAGCCAAAAACATTCAGTACTTC; cdr3_aa: CASSFSALAKNIQYF
v_call: TRBV19; clone_size: .; j_call: TRBJ1-3; d_call: .; cdr3_nt: TGTGCCAGTAGTCATCTCCAATCCTCTGGAAACACCATATATTTT; cdr3_aa: CASSHLQSSGNTIYF
v_call: TRBV4-1; clone_size: .; j_call: TRBJ1-2; d_call: TRBD1; cdr3_nt: TGCGCCAGCAGCCAACCGCTACGTAAACAGGGGCCAGGCTATTACTATGGCTACACCTTC; cdr3_aa: CASSQPLRKQGPGYYYGYTF
v_call: TRBV12-3/TRBV12-4; clone_size: .; j_call: TRBJ1-2; d_call: TRBD1; cdr3_nt: TGTGCCAGCAGTTACGGACAGGTTTATGGCTACACCTTC; cdr3_aa: CASSYGQVYGYTF
v_call: TRBV19; clone_size: few; j_call: TRBJ2-1; d_call: .; cdr3_nt: TGTGCCAGTAGTATAGGACAGTACAATGAGCAGTTCTTC; cdr3_aa: CASSIGQYNEQFF